This TCR beta chain stems from a study of T cells after somatic rescue of genetic block. Using immunoSEQ multiplex PCR, the repertoire was profiled, and TCRdb retains in-frame clones only, with some absent. The sample has fewer than 15,000 clones; around three quarters are singletons. V shed 4 bases and J shed 0 bases, with 6 bases lying between them. CDR1 and CDR2 (germline): SEHNR, FQNEAQ (reference sequence). The length of the CDR3 is 14 residues. Sequenced sample: peripheral blood mononuclear cells (PBMCs). The clonotype originates from a boy aged 5-17 years. V is TRBV7-9 and J is TRBJ1-4; D gene ambiguous. The CDR3 is CASSSFATNEKLFF. CDR3 coding DNA: TGTGCCAGCAGCTCCTTTGCAACTAATGAAAAACTGTTTTTT.